These 14 T cell receptor beta chains share one sample of origin, sequenced in a study of PD-L1 blockade in urothelial cancer. Clones were read by immunoSEQ multiplex PCR, and TCRdb kept only the in-frame ones, dropping some. Of about 29,000 clones in the sample, around 86% were seen once. The sample was PBMCs, taken around atezolizumab (anti-PD-L1) treatment. These receptors originate from a man in his forties or fifties with urothelial cancer.

The rearrangement joins TRBV11-2 to TRBJ2-7; 9 bases are shared with TRBD1. With 4 bases clipped from V and 0 bases from J, the junction kept 16 bases outside the gene matches. Germline V gene lookup returns CDR1 SGHAT and CDR2 FQNNGV. This CDR3 contains 19 residues. CDR3 DNA: TGTGCCAGCAGCTCACCCCGGGCGGACAGGGGCCTGAGCTCCTACGAGCAGTACTTC. It codes for CASSSPRADRGLSSYEQYF.

The chain joins TRBV27 to TRBJ2-7; 10 positions agree with TRBD1. Looked up from germline, CDR1 is MNHEY and CDR2 is SMNVEV (reference sequence). CDR3 length: 17 amino acids. Trimming removed 5 bases from V and 6 bases from J; junction bases left unmatched: 16. CDR3 loop: CASSGTVIPGQGFEQYF. The CDR3 DNA follows: TGTGCCAGCAGTGGAACAGTCATCCCGGGACAGGGGTTCGAGCAGTACTTC.

The chain employs TRBV27 and TRBJ1-2, with a possible D match to TRBD1 (5 bases). V was clipped by 4 bases and J by 7 bases, with 7 bases between them. The CDR3 spans 11 residues. Germline V gene lookup returns CDR1 MNHEY and CDR2 SMNVEV (reference sequence). The CDR3 region is CASSSGVGYTF. The CDR3 nucleotides read TGTGCCAGCAGTTCGGGGGTTGGCTACACCTTC.

The chain is built from TRBV11-2 and TRBJ2-3, with D hard to call. The CDR3 runs 16 residues. Trimming removed 7 bases from V and 3 bases from J, with 20 bases in between. Germline lookup yields CDR1 SGHAT and CDR2 FQNNGV. The CDR3 DNA sequence: TGTGCCAGCACCAAAACCCCCACAGAGATGACAGATACGCAGTATTTT. This translates into CASTKTPTEMTDTQYF.

Comment on this clone: One junction end disagrees with the germline gene, perhaps due to a read error. The chain has TRBV25-1 and TRBJ1-3; 7 bases agree with TRBD1. CDR3 length: 16 amino acids. Germline V lookup: CDR1 MGHDK, CDR2 SYGVNS. CDR3 sequence (DNA): TGTGCCGGCAGTGCCCTACAGGGGACCTCTGGAAACACCATATATTTT. This translates into CAGSALQGTSGNTIYF.

The gene calls are TRBV5-1 and TRBJ1-6; tentative D call: TRBD1 (6 bases). Germline V gene sequence: CDR1 SGHRS, CDR2 YFSETQ. This CDR3 contains 18 residues. V was shortened by 4 bases and J by 8 bases, with 25 bases between the two germline ends. The CDR3: CASSLQGYSGKYDSPLHF. The CDR3 DNA reads TGCGCCAGCAGCCTTCAGGGGTATAGCGGGAAGTACGATTCACCCCTCCACTTT. Together with reference TRBV5-1 and TRBJ1-6, the CDR3 gives the full variable domain: KAGVTQTPRYLIKTRGQQVTLSCSPISGHRSVSWYQQTPGQGLQFLFEYFSETQRNKGNFPGRFSGRQFSNSRSEMNVSTLELGDSALYLCASSLQGYSGKYDSPLHFGNGTRLTVT.

The chain has TRBV11-3 and TRBJ2-1; 7 bases match TRBD2. The V gene end was trimmed by 5 bases and the J gene end by 7 bases; junction bases not matched to a gene: 17. CDR1 and CDR2 (germline): SGHNT, YENEEA. This CDR3 contains 17 residues. CDR3 in amino acids: CASSAYNRWGGVNEQFF. The CDR3 coding sequence is TGTGCCAGCAGCGCCTACAACCGTTGGGGAGGGGTAAATGAGCAGTTCTTC.

The V call is TRBV6-1, the J call TRBJ1-6, with 7 positions matching TRBD1. Germline V lookup: CDR1 MNHNS, CDR2 SASEGT. The V segment lost 5 bases and the J segment 4 bases; nucleotides outside the gene matches: 11. The CDR3 length is 17 residues. The chain's CDR3 is CASSKGQALTYNSPLHF. In DNA form, the CDR3 reads TGTGCCAGCAGTAAAGGACAGGCCCTAACGTATAATTCACCCCTCCACTTT.

The chain is built from TRBV12-2 and TRBJ2-4; no check of the table's D call, TRBD2, against the DNA was made. TRBV12-2 is annotated as a pseudogene. CDR3 size: 18 residues. The CDR3 here is CASRPPFEGKLAKNIQYF. The CDR3 DNA is TGTGCAAGTCGCCCCCCTTTCGAGGGAAAACTAGCCAAAAACATTCAGTACTTC.

V gene TRBV5-1 combines with J gene TRBJ2-1, with D perhaps TRBD1 (5 bases). Deletions cut 0 bases from V and 9 bases from J, with 10 bases between. CDR3 length: 13 residues. In germline, CDR1 is SGHRS, CDR2 YFSETQ. The CDR3 protein is CASSLGDRGEQFF. The DNA for the CDR3 is TGCGCCAGCAGCTTGGGAGATAGGGGTGAGCAGTTCTTC. Supplemented by reference TRBV5-1 and TRBJ2-1, the full variable domain reads KAGVTQTPRYLIKTRGQQVTLSCSPISGHRSVSWYQQTPGQGLQFLFEYFSETQRNKGNFPGRFSGRQFSNSRSEMNVSTLELGDSALYLCASSLGDRGEQFFGPGTRLTVL.

This clone was detected only once. CDR3 sequence reads: CASRAGLQGYTF. CDR3 DNA sequence: TGTGCCAGCAGGGCAGGGCTTCAGGGCTACACCTTC. The chain couples TRBV28 to TRBJ1-2; weak D call: TRBD1 (5 bases). Germline loops: CDR1 MDHEN, CDR2 SYDVKM. V was trimmed by 6 bases and J by 8 bases, leaving 13 bases between them. The CDR3 is 12 amino acids.

This clone was seen a handful of times. CDR3 sequence: CASSQITEKTNEKLFF. CDR3 bases: TGCGCCAGCAGCCAAATAACGGAGAAAACTAATGAAAAACTGTTTTTT. The chain combines TRBV4-1 with TRBJ1-4; D gene unclear. Per the germline V gene, CDR1 is MGHRA and CDR2 is YSYEKL. V gave up 2 bases and J gave up 1 base, with 11 bases separating them. The CDR3 spans 16 residues.

The V and J genes are TRBV7-2 and TRBJ2-3, with D possibly matching TRBD1 (5 bases). The CDR3 contains 16 residues. The V end lost 1 base, the J end lost 0 bases, and 11 bases lay between the germline ends. The germline CDR1 and CDR2 sequences are SGHTA and FQGNSA. This CDR3 reads CASSLGGSPSTDTQYF. As DNA, the CDR3 is TGTGCCAGCAGCTTAGGGGGCAGTCCGAGCACAGATACGCAGTATTTT.

The chain combines TRBV2 with TRBJ1-4; 7 positions agree with TRBD1. CDR1 SNHLY and CDR2 FYNNEI come from the germline V gene. There are 16 residues in the CDR3. Trimming took 7 bases from V and 6 from J; bases not matched to a gene: 14. Here the CDR3 DNA reads TGTGCCAGCACTGAGGACAGGTTTACGCCGTATGAAAAACTGTTTTTT. Its protein product is CASTEDRFTPYEKLFF.